A selection of T cell receptor beta chains follows, all from one sample in a study of T-cell memory formation after mild COVID-19. Via MiXCR, TCRdb re-called the 5' RACE reads, giving one row per CDR3 protein. Of 250,000 to 350,000 distinct CDR3 sequences listed, about 16% are singletons. The sequencing input was PBMCs or a T cell subset sorted from them (not recorded which). These receptors all stem from a man aged 18-30 years who had mild COVID-19 (a few samples of this study predate the infection). Cell type and time point are not known. Each CDR3 is given with its conserved first and last residue. A D gene is named only where the DNA matches it firmly. Only some rows state a clone size, as once, few, many or a class for expanded clones.

J gene | V gene | D gene | clone size | CDR3 DNA | CDR3 protein
TRBJ2-3 | TRBV12-3/TRBV12-4 | . | . | TGTGCCAGCAGTTGGGGGATAGATACGCAGTATTTT | CASSWGIDTQYF
TRBJ1-3 | TRBV7-3 | . | . | TGTGCCAGCAGCTTAAGCCCCGGGTCCGAATACTCTGGAAACACCATATATTTT | CASSLSPGSEYSGNTIYF
TRBJ1-1 | TRBV7-9 | . | many | TGTGCCAGCAGCTTTCGGGTCGGGGGGCGAAGGACTGAAGCTTTCTTT | CASSFRVGGRRTEAFF
TRBJ2-1 | TRBV5-6 | . | . | TGTGCCAGCAGCCTGTACGAGAGCTCCTACAATGAGCAGTTCTTC | CASSLYESSYNEQFF
TRBJ2-5 | TRBV7-9 | . | few | TGTGCCAGCACCCGGGGGTTCCAAGAGACCCAGTACTTC | CASTRGFQETQYF
TRBJ1-1 | TRBV7-2 | TRBD1 | . | TGTGCCAGCAGCCCCCAGCAGGGGGACACTGAAGCTTTCTTT | CASSPQQGDTEAFF
TRBJ1-1 | TRBV20-1 | . | few | TGCAGTGCTAGTGTTTACGGGGCTTTCTTT | CSASVYGAFF
TRBJ2-3 | TRBV28 | TRBD2 | few | TGTGCCAGCCGAGCGGGGGGGCGGGATACGCAGTATTTT | CASRAGGRDTQYF
TRBJ1-1 | TRBV29-1 | . | few | TGCAGCGTTGAAAGGACGGCGAACACTGAAGCTTTCTTT | CSVERTANTEAFF
TRBJ2-5 | TRBV5-6 | . | few | TGTGCCAGCAGCTTGGGGAGCATGGAGACCCAGTACTTC | CASSLGSMETQYF
TRBJ2-6 | TRBV7-2 | . | many | TGTGCCAGTTCAGTTACCTCCGGGGCCAACGTCCTGACTTTC | CASSVTSGANVLTF
TRBJ1-2 | TRBV19 | . | few | TGTGCCAGTAATTCCCCTGACTATGGCTACACCTTC | CASNSPDYGYTF
TRBJ1-4 | TRBV4-3 | . | . | TGCGCCAGCAGCCAAGATCGAGGAGCAACTAATGAAAAACTGTTTTTT | CASSQDRGATNEKLFF
TRBJ1-6 | TRBV7-9 | . | few | TGTGCCAGCAGCTTAGACGGGGACGCGAATTCACCCCTCCACTTT | CASSLDGDANSPLHF
TRBJ2-5 | TRBV4-3 | TRBD1 | many | TGCGCCAGCAGCCAAGGACAGGGGGAGACCCAGTACTTC | CASSQGQGETQYF
TRBJ2-1 | TRBV9 | TRBD2 | . | TGTGCCAGCAGCACACTAGCGGGGGTAGGTAGTGAGCAGTTCTTC | CASSTLAGVGSEQFF
TRBJ2-3 | TRBV30 | . | . | TGTGCCTGGAGAAGAGGGACAGATACGCAGTATTTT | CAWRRGTDTQYF
TRBJ2-3 | TRBV28 | . | . | TGTGCCAGCAGCCCCATCCCGGAGGCAGATACGCAGTATTTT | CASSPIPEADTQYF
TRBJ2-5 | TRBV18 | TRBD2 | . | TGTGCCTGCCGGCCGGGGGGCCAAGAGACCCAGTACTTC | CACRPGGQETQYF
TRBJ1-6 | TRBV7-6 | TRBD1 | . | TGTGCCAGCAGGTCCCGGGACAGTAATTCACCCCTCCACTTT | CASRSRDSNSPLHF
TRBJ1-4 | TRBV4-1 | . | few | TGCGCCAGCAGCCAAGAGGGGGCGGGGGAAAAACTGTTTTTT | CASSQEGAGEKLFF
TRBJ2-5 | TRBV5-1 | TRBD1 | few | TGCGCCAGCAAAGAGGGGGCCGGGCCCCAAGAGACCCAGTACTTC | CASKEGAGPQETQYF
TRBJ2-3 | TRBV20-1 | TRBD2 | many | TGCAGTGCTAGAGATGTACAGCGGGGGACAGATACGCAGTATTTT | CSARDVQRGTDTQYF
TRBJ2-6 | TRBV2 | TRBD1 | . | TGTGCCAGCAGGACAGGGTTCTCGGGGGCCAACGTCCTGACTTTC | CASRTGFSGANVLTF
TRBJ1-1 | TRBV11-2 | . | . | TGTGCCAGCAGTCCAGACAGAGCTAAGGCTTTCTTT | CASSPDRAKAFF
TRBJ1-5 | TRBV20-1 | . | . | TGCAGTGCTAGACCCCCGACAGATCAGCCCCAGCATTTT | CSARPPTDQPQHF
TRBJ1-6 | TRBV20-1 | TRBD1 | few | TGCAGTGCTTGGCAGGGACAGGGGGATTCACCCCTCCACTTT | CSAWQGQGDSPLHF
TRBJ2-2 | TRBV3-1 | . | few | TGTGCCAGCAGCCGGGACGGGCAGACGAACACCGGGGAGCTGTTTTTT | CASSRDGQTNTGELFF